This T cell receptor (beta chain) was captured in a study of T-cell reconstitution after alpha-beta-depleted transplantation in children (dated by TCRdb to between 2015 and 2016). About the investigation overall: T-cell immune reconstitution after TCRalphabeta/CD19-depleted allogeneic hematopoietic cell transplantation in children was quantitatively tracked in the study by means of TCR repertoire profiling.

This clonotype was observed at least ten times. Its antigen has not been determined. No qualities accompany the bases; no much larger clone lies one base away. Paper-wide results and their limitations: Over subsequent months, a decline in hyperexpanded clone frequencies was noted, and after one year, T-cell counts and TCRbeta diversity were mostly ascribed to newly produced T cells. The high TCRbeta diversity at day 60 in some patients was ascribed to recipient T cells and intrathymic progenitors that had survived conditioning. The apparently early recovery of alphabetaT-cell counts about two months after transplant reportedly depended on only several hundred rapidly expanded clones that came from non-depleted graft cells.

Sample treatment or condition, as interpreted from the label and publication: allogeneic hematopoietic cell transplantation with graft depleted of TCRalphabeta T cells and CD19 B cells. The transplant recipients were children given TCRalphabeta/CD19-depleted allogeneic hematopoietic cell grafts. From cysteine to phenylalanine, the CDR3 is 17 amino acids long. Just the 51-base CDR3 DNA is kept, in frame starting at base 1. V trim: 3 bases; J trim: 4 bases; unmatched bases: 9. The germline V gene yields MDHEN for CDR1 and SYDVKM for CDR2. Library construction relied on PCR. This sample was sequenced with an Illumina HiSeq 2500. TCR libraries were prepared with molecular barcoding, using unique molecular identifiers to normalize TCRbeta repertoire quantification. Through fastp at Q25 and MiXCR, TCRdb rebuilt clones from the public reads, retaining in-frame beta chains. For every CDR3 protein sequence, its rows merge into one entry that carries the most common genes and DNA. The sample data list 150,000 to 200,000 distinct CDR3 sequences, and 5% to 7.5% of these were observed just once. The ten largest clones add up to around 4.1% of the sample.

The source of this sequence is a girl under three years old with combined immunodeficiency, due to receive a stem cell transplant. This material consisted of PBMCs, taken before TCRalphabeta/CD19-depleted stem cell transplant. The rearrangement combines TRBV28 with TRBJ2-1; 10 central bases correspond to TRBD2. In nucleotide form, the sequence is TGTGCCAGCAGTTTCTCAGCGGGAGGGATAGTTTACAATGAGCAGTTCTTC. Its product reads: CASSFSAGGIVYNEQFF.